These 17 T cell receptor beta chains were sequenced from one sample in a study of vaccination and CD4 T cells after COVID-19. Treatment in this sample: approximately nine-day PBMC culture with coronavirus spike peptide pools or control peptides (ViraFEST assay). These receptors lack a known antigen. Cultured CD4+ T-cell DNA underwent Oncomine TCR Beta short-read sequencing. TCRdb analysed the PCR reads with MiXCR anew, one entry per CDR3 protein. Of approximately 12,000 distinct CDR3 sequences detected, more than 30% appear once; the ten largest clones hold about 14%. The material was CD4+ T cells from blood, cultured in vitro, obtained after SARS-CoV-2 vaccination. Receptor source: a human donor who had recovered from COVID-19.

The chain carries TRBV5-1 and TRBJ2-7; 8 bases fit TRBD1. The V gene end was trimmed by 7 bases and the J gene end by 0 bases; junction bases not matched to a gene: 6. Germline V CDR1 and CDR2: SGHRS, YFSETQ. This CDR3 region has 14 residues. The CDR3 loop is CASRTGTHSYEQYF. CDR3 sequence (DNA): TGCGCCAGCCGGACAGGGACCCACTCCTACGAGCAGTACTTC. Full variable domain (rest looked up from reference TRBV5-1 and TRBJ2-7): KAGVTQTPRYLIKTRGQQVTLSCSPISGHRSVSWYQQTPGQGLQFLFEYFSETQRNKGNFPGRFSGRQFSNSRSEMNVSTLELGDSALYLCASRTGTHSYEQYFGPGTRLTVT.

In its sample, this clonotype was seen a few times. V and J are TRBV5-6 and TRBJ2-7, with 9 bases lining up with TRBD1. This CDR3 is built from 16 residues. Germline V lookup: CDR1 SGHDT, CDR2 YYEEEE. Trimming at V came to 4 bases and at J to 3 bases, leaving 11 bases not matched to a gene. The CDR3 coding sequence is TGTGCCAGCAGCACCGACAGGGGGGAAATTCTCTACGAGCAGTACTTC. Its translation: CASSTDRGEILYEQYF.

This clonotype occurred a few times. The gene calls are TRBV19 and TRBJ2-3, with D possibly TRBD2 on 5 matching bases. The ends were cut back, 3 bases at V and 1 base at J, with 17 bases in the middle. Germline assignment: CDR1 LNHDA and CDR2 SQIVND (reference sequence). The CDR3 extends over 17 amino acids. The CDR3 is CASSMLRRESRTDTQYF. Here the CDR3 DNA reads TGTGCCAGTAGTATGCTACGTCGGGAATCCCGCACAGATACGCAGTATTTT.

The chain is built from TRBV6-5 and TRBJ2-7, with 10 positions matching TRBD1. Trimming at V came to 1 base and at J to 6 bases, leaving 6 bases not matched to a gene. Per germline, CDR1 MNHEY and CDR2 SVGAGI. The CDR3 extends over 15 amino acids. The CDR3 DNA sequence: TGTGCCAGCAGTTACTACAGACAGGGGGCGGGCGAGCAGTACTTC. Protein sequence: CASSYYRQGAGEQYF.

This chain links TRBV27 with TRBJ2-3, with 12 nucleotides matching TRBD2. V shed 4 bases, J shed 2 bases, and the junction held 4 bases outside the gene matches. Germline CDR1 is MNHEY and CDR2 is SMNVEV (reference sequence). The CDR3 covers 16 residues. The CDR3 DNA is TGTGCCAGCAGTTCCGGACTAGCGGGACTCACAGATACGCAGTATTTT. Protein sequence: CASSSGLAGLTDTQYF.

This clonotype came up a few times. The chain combines TRBV7-8 with TRBJ2-2, with a weak D call TRBD1 (6 bases). The CDR3 runs 15 residues. Trimming stripped 6 bases from V and 5 bases from J, with 16 bases between. Germline values: CDR1 SGHVS, CDR2 FQNEAQ. DNA of the CDR3: TGTGCCAGCAGTCGGAACAGGGCCGGGACCGGGGAGCTGTTTTTT. This sequence encodes CASSRNRAGTGELFF.

V and J are TRBV6-1 and TRBJ1-2; 10 positions match TRBD1. V lost 2 bases to trimming and J lost 7 bases; unmatched junction nucleotides: 7. CDR1 MNHNS and CDR2 SASEGT come from the germline V gene. The length of the CDR3 is 15 residues. The DNA for the CDR3 is TGTGCCAGCAGTGAACGGGACAGGGGCTGGGGTGGCTACACCTTC. This codes for CASSERDRGWGGYTF.

In its sample, this clonotype ranks as large. The V call is TRBV12-3 or TRBV12-4, the J call TRBJ2-7, with 9 bases fitting TRBD2. This CDR3 contains 14 residues. Losses at the gene ends were 3 bases for V and 5 bases for J; bases not matched to a gene: 5. The CDR3 reads CASSFSGSIDEQYF. The CDR3, as DNA: TGTGCCAGCAGTTTTAGCGGGAGTATCGACGAGCAGTACTTC.

V is TRBV2 and J is TRBJ1-2; no clear D gene. V lost 11 bases, J lost 4 bases, and 11 bases lay in between. The germline V gene has CDR1 SNHLY and CDR2 FYNNEI. The CDR3 spans 11 residues. The CDR3 DNA sequence: TGTGCCGGCCGGGGTCCCTATGGCTACACCTTC. It specifies CAGRGPYGYTF.

This clonotype was seen a few times. V gene TRBV20-1 combines with J gene TRBJ2-7; 9 bases agree with TRBD2. CDR1 DFQATT and CDR2 SNEGSKA come from the germline V gene (reference sequence). V gave up 0 bases and J gave up 6 bases; unmatched junction bases: 9. There are 15 residues in the CDR3. This chain's CDR3 is CSARDRRAGGREQYF. CDR3 bases: TGCAGTGCTAGAGATCGGCGAGCGGGAGGTCGCGAGCAGTACTTC.

This clonotype was recorded a few times. V usage is TRBV27 and J usage is TRBJ2-7, with D unresolved. The V end lost 6 bases, the J end lost 7 bases, and 10 bases lay between the germline ends. Germline values: CDR1 MNHEY, CDR2 SMNVEV (reference sequence). CDR3 length: 11 amino acids. The CDR3 sequence is CASRNAGEQYF. CDR3 bases: TGTGCCAGCAGAAACGCCGGGGAGCAGTACTTC.

V usage is TRBV4-3 and J usage is TRBJ1-2; 7 bases are shared with TRBD1. The trim removed 3 bases at V and 4 bases at J, leaving 8 bases unmatched. The CDR3 covers 15 residues. CDR1 LGHNA and CDR2 YSLEER come from the germline V gene. Written as DNA, the CDR3 is TGCGCCAGCAGCCACAAGGCAGGGGGGAGCTATGGCTACACCTTC. Translating it yields CASSHKAGGSYGYTF.

By its share, this clonotype is medium-sized. The chain combines TRBV20-1 with TRBJ1-5; D is uncertain. CDR1 and CDR2 from the germline V gene are DFQATT and SNEGSKA (reference sequence). The germline V and J ends were trimmed by 6 bases and 0 bases, with 9 bases remaining between them. This CDR3 has 13 residues. This CDR3 reads CSAGFYSNQPQHF. The CDR3 DNA is TGCAGTGCGGGATTTTATAGCAATCAGCCCCAGCATTTT.

This clonotype was seen more than once but under ten times. The genes are TRBV30 and TRBJ1-4; 9 bases are a match to TRBD1. Germline V gene sequence: CDR1 GTSNPN, CDR2 SVGIG (reference sequence). The J segment lost 10 bases and the V segment lost 6 bases, leaving 12 bases of the junction unmatched. The length of the CDR3 is 14 residues. The CDR3 region has the DNA TGTGCCTGCACTCCCGACAGGGGGTTGGGAAAACTGTTTTTT. It encodes CACTPDRGLGKLFF. Full variable domain (missing parts from reference TRBV30 and TRBJ1-4): SQTIHQWPATLVQPVGSPLSLECTVEGTSNPNLYWYRQAAGRGLQLLFYSVGIGQISSEVPQNLSASRPQDRQFILSSKKLLLSDSGFYLCACTPDRGLGKLFFGSGTQLSVL.

By proportion, this clonotype is large (0.1 to 1%). The chain combines TRBV24-1 with TRBJ2-1, with a tentative D call TRBD1 (6 bases). The germline CDR1 and CDR2 sequences are KGHDR and SFDVKD. The CDR3 consists of 17 residues. Deletions cut 6 bases from V and 1 base from J, with 18 bases between. The CDR3 reads CATSMPSTGPSYNEQFF. DNA for the CDR3: TGTGCCACCAGTATGCCTTCGACAGGACCTTCCTACAATGAGCAGTTCTTC.

The CDR3 nucleotides read TGTGCCAGCAGTGAAGCGCTGGCGGAGCCCAACTACGAGCAGTACTTC. Translating gives CASSEALAEPNYEQYF. The chain joins TRBV6-1 to TRBJ2-7; D is unresolved. Germline V CDR1 and CDR2: MNHNS, SASEGT. This CDR3 comprises 16 residues. V was pared by 0 bases and J by 3 bases, with 15 bases between.

The CDR3 nucleotides are TGTGCCAGCAGCCCGGGACAGGCCTCTGAAAAACTGTTTTTT. This gives the protein CASSPGQASEKLFF. The rearrangement joins TRBV28 to TRBJ1-4; 8 nucleotides agree with TRBD1. J lost 7 bases, V lost 6 bases, and 7 bases had no gene match. The V gene's germline CDR1 is MDHEN and CDR2 SYDVKM. The CDR3 contains 14 residues.